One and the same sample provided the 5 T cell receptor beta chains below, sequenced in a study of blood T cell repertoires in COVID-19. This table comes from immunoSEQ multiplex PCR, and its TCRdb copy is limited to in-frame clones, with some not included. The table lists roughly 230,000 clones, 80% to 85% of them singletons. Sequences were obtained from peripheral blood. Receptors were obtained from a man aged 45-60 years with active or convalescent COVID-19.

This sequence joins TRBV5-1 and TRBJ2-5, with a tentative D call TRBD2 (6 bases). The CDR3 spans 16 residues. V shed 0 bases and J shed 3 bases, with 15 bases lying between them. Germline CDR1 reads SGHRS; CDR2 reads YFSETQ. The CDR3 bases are TGCGCCAGCAGCTTGGCCATCAGGGAGGACGAAGAGACCCAGTACTTC. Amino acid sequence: CASSLAIREDEETQYF.

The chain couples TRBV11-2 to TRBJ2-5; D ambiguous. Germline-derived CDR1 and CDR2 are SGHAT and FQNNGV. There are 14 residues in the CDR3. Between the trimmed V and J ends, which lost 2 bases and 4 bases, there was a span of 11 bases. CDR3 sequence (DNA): TGTGCCAGCAGCTTAATCACGAGAATAGAGACCCAGTACTTC. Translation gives CASSLITRIETQYF.

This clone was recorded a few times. Here the CDR3 DNA reads TGTGCCAGTAGTCCACTTTCGATCGTGGAGGGCACTGAAGCTTTCTTT. Protein: CASSPLSIVEGTEAFF. The chain has TRBV19 and TRBJ1-1, with unresolved D. This CDR3 has 16 residues. V shed 5 bases and J shed 4 bases, with 20 bases lying between them. Germline V gene sequence: CDR1 LNHDA, CDR2 SQIVND (reference sequence).

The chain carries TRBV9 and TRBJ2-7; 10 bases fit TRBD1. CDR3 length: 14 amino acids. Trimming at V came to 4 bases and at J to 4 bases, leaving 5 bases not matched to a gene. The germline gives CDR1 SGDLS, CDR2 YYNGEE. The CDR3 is CASSRDRGSYEQYF. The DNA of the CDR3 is TGTGCCAGCAGCCGGGACAGGGGCTCTTACGAGCAGTACTTC.

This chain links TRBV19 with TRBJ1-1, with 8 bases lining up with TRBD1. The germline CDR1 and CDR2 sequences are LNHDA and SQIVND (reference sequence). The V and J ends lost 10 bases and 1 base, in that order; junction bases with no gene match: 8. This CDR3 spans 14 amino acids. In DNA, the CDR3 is TGTGCCACCTACAGGACAGGGACGAACACTGAAGCTTTCTTT. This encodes CATYRTGTNTEAFF.